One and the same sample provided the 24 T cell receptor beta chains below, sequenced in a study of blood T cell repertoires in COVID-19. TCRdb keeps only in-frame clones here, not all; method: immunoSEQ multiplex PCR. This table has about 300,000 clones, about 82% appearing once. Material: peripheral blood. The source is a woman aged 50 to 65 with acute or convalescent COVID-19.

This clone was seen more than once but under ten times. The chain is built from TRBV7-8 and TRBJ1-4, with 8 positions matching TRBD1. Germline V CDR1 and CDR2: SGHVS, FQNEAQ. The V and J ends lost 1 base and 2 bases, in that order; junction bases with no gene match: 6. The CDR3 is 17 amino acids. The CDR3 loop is CASSLEHRGETNEKLFF. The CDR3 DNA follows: TGTGCCAGCAGCTTAGAACACAGGGGGGAGACTAATGAAAAACTGTTTTTT.

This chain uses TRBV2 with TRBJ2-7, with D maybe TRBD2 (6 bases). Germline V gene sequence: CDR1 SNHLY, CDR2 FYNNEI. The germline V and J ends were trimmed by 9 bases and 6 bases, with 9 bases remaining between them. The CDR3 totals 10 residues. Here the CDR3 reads CASSGGEQYF. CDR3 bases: TGTGCCAGTTCCGGGGGCGAGCAGTACTTC.

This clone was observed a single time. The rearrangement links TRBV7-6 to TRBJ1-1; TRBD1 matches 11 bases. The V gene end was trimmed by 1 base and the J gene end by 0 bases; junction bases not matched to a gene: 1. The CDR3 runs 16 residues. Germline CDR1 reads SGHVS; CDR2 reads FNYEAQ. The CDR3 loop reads CASSLGDRGMNTEAFF. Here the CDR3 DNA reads TGTGCCAGCAGCTTAGGGGACAGGGGGATGAACACTGAAGCTTTCTTT.

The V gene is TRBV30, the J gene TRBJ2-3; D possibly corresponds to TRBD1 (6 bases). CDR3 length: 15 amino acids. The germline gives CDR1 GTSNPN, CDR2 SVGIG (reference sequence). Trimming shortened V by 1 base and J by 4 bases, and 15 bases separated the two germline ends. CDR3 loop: CAWSAGTPPADTQYF. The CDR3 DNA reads TGTGCCTGGAGTGCCGGGACACCTCCAGCAGATACGCAGTATTTT.

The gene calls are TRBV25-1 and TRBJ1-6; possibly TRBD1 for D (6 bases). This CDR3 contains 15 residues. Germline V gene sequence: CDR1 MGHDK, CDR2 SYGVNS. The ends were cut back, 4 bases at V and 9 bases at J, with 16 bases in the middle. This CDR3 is CASSGRGGVGSPLHF. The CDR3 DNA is TGTGCCAGCAGTGGAAGAGGGGGTGTAGGTTCACCCCTCCACTTT.

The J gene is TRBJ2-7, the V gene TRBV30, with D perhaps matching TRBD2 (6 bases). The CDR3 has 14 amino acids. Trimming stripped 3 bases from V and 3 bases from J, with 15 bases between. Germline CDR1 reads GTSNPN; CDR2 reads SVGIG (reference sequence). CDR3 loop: CAWRGGLPHYEQYF. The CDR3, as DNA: TGTGCCTGGAGGGGGGGACTGCCGCACTACGAGCAGTACTTC.

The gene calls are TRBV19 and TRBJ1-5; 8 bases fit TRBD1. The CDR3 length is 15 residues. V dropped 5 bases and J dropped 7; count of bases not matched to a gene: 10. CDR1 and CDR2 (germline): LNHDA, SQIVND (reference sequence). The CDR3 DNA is TGTGCCAGTAGTCCTAGGACAGGGATTATCCAGCCCCAGCATTTT. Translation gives CASSPRTGIIQPQHF.

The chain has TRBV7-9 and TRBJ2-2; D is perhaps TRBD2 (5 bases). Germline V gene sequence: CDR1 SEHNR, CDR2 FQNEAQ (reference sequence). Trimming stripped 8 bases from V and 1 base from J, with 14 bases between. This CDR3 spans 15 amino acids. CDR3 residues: CASPRTLLNTGELFF. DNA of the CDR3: TGTGCCAGCCCTCGGACTTTATTGAACACCGGGGAGCTGTTTTTT.

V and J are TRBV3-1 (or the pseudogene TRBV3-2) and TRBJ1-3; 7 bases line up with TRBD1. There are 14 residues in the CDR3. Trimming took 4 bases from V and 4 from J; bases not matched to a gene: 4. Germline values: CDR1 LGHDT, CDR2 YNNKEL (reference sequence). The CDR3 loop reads CASSRTTGGNTIYF. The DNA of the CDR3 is TGTGCCAGCAGCCGTACGACAGGGGGAAACACCATATATTTT.

The CDR3 DNA reads TGTGCCAGCAGCCGACAGGGGTCCCAAGAGACCCAGTACTTC. It translates to CASSRQGSQETQYF. This chain joins TRBV5-4 and TRBJ2-5; 8 bases match TRBD1. With V trimmed by 4 bases and J by 1 base, 3 bases remained unmatched. The CDR3 runs to 14 residues. CDR1 SGHNT and CDR2 YYREEE come from the germline V gene (reference sequence).

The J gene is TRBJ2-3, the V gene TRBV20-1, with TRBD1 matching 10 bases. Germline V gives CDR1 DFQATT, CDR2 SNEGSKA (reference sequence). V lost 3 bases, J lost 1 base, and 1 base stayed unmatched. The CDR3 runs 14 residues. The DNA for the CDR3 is TGCAGTGCTAGTGGGACAGGGGGCACAGATACGCAGTATTTT. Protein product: CSASGTGGTDTQYF.

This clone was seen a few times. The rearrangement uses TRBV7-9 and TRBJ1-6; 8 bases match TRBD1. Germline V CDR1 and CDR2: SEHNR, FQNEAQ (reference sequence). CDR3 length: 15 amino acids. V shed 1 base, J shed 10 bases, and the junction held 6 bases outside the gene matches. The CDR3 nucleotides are TGTGCCAGCAGCTTAGATGGACAGGGTTGGTCACCCCTCCACTTT. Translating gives CASSLDGQGWSPLHF.

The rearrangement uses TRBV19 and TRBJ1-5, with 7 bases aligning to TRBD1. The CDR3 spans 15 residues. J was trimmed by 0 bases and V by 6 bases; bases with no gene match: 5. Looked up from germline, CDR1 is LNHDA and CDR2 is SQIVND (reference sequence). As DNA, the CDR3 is TGTGCCAGTAGACCGACAGGGCGTAGCAATCAGCCCCAGCATTTT. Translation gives CASRPTGRSNQPQHF.

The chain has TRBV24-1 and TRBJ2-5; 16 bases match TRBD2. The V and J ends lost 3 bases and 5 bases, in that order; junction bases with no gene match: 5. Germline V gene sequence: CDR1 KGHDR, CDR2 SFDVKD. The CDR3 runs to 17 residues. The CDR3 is CATSDVGLAGGLETQYF. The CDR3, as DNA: TGTGCCACCAGTGATGTGGGACTAGCGGGAGGGCTGGAGACCCAGTACTTC.

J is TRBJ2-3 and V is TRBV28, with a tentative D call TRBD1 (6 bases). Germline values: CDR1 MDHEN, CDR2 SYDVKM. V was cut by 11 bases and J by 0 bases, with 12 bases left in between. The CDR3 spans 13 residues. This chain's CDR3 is CAARDTSTDTQYF. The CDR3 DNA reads TGTGCCGCCAGGGACACTAGCACAGATACGCAGTATTTT.

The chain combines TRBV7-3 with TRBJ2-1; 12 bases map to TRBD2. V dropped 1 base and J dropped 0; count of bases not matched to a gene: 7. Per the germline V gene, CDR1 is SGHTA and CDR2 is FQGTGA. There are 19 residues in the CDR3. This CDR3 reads CASSLNPPTSGSSYNEQFF. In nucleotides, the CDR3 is TGTGCCAGCAGCTTAAACCCCCCGACTAGCGGGAGCTCCTACAATGAGCAGTTCTTC.

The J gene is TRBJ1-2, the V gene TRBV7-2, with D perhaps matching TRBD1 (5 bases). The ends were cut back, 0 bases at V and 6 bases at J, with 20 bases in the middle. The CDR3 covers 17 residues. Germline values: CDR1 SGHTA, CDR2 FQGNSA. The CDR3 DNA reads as TGTGCCAGCAGCTTAGCGTGGGTGAGGAGCGGGACTGATGGCTACACCTTC. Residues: CASSLAWVRSGTDGYTF.

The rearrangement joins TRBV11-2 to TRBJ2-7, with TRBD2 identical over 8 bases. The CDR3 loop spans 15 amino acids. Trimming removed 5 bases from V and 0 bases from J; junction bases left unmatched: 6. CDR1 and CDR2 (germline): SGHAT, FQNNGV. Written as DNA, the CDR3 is TGTGCCAGCAGCCCCACTAGCGGTAGCTCCTACGAGCAGTACTTC. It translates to CASSPTSGSSYEQYF. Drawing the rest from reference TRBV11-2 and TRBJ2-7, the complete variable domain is EAGVAQSPRYKIIEKRQSVAFWCNPISGHATLYWYQQILGQGPKLLIQFQNNGVVDDSQLPKDRFSAERLKGVDSTLKIQPAKLEDSAVYLCASSPTSGSSYEQYFGPGTRLTVT.

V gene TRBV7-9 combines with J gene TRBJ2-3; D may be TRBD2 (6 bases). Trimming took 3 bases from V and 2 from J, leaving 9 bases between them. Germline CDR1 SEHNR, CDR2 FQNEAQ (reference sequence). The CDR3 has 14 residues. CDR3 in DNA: TGTGCCAGCAGCTTCCCGGGAGCCACAGATACGCAGTATTTT. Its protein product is CASSFPGATDTQYF.

CDR3 nucleotide sequence: TGCGCCAGCAGCCAAGGCCTTAACAACCAGCCCCAGCATTTT. Protein sequence: CASSQGLNNQPQHF. The chain recombines TRBV4-3 with TRBJ1-5; unclear D gene. The length of the CDR3 is 14 residues. Germline CDR1 is LGHNA and CDR2 is YSLEER. V was trimmed by 1 base and J by 7 bases, leaving 11 bases between them.

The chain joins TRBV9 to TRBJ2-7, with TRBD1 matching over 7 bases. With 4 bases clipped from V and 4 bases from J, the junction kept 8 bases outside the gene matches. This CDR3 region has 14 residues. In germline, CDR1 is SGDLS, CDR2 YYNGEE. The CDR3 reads CASSIQGGGYEQYF. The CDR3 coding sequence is TGTGCCAGCAGCATACAAGGGGGCGGTTACGAGCAGTACTTC.

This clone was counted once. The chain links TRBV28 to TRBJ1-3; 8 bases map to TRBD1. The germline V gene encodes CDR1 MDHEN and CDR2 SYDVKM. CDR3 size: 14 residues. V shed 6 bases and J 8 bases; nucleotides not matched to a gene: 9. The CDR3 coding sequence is TGTGCCAGCAGACCTACCCGGGACAGGCACACCATATATTTT. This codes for CASRPTRDRHTIYF. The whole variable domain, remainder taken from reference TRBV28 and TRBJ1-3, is DVKVTQSSRYLVKRTGEKVFLECVQDMDHENMFWYRQDPGLGLRLIYFSYDVKMKEKGDIPEGYSVSREKKERFSLILESASTNQTSMYLCASRPTRDRHTIYFGEGSWLTVV.

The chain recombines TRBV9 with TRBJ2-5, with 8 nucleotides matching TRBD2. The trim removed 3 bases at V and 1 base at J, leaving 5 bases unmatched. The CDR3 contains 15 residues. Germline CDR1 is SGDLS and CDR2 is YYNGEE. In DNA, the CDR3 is TGTGCCAGCAGCGCCGGGGGGGGCGCCCAAGAGACCCAGTACTTC. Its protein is CASSAGGGAQETQYF.

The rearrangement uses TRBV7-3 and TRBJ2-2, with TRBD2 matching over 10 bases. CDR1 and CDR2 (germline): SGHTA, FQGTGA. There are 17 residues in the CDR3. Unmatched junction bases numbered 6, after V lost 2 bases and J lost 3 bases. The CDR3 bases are TGTGCCAGCAGCTTAGGGAGGACTAGCGGACACACCGGGGAGCTGTTTTTT. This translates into CASSLGRTSGHTGELFF.